Listed below are T cell receptor beta chains from one sample, sequenced in a study of cytomegalovirus exposure and HLA in healthy donors. Generated by immunoSEQ multiplex PCR, the TCRdb table keeps only in-frame clones and is missing some. Among around 210,000 clones listed, 75% to 85% were seen once. The sample taken for sequencing was PBMCs. Receptors originate from a male donor in good health and CMV-seropositive. The CDR3 runs from the conserved cysteine through the conserved F or W. The order of the fields is J gene, clone size, D gene, V gene, CDR3 protein, CDR3 DNA. The D gene is left open where the match is weak. Rows give clone size only sometimes, using once, few, many, or a class for an expanded clone.

TRBJ1-5 - - TRBV27 CASSSINQPQHF TGTGCCAGCAGTTCCATCAATCAGCCCCAGCATTTT
TRBJ2-1 - TRBD2 TRBV19 CASSIVSGGGASNEQFF TGTGCCAGTAGTATAGTGTCGGGCGGGGGGGCAAGCAATGAGCAGTTCTTC
TRBJ2-5 - TRBD1 TRBV19 CASRGTGEGKTQYF TGTGCCAGTAGGGGGACAGGGGAAGGGAAGACCCAGTACTTC
TRBJ2-1 - - TRBV7-9 CASSVTTPAGNRDEQFF TGTGCCAGCAGCGTCACGACGCCGGCAGGGAATCGGGATGAGCAGTTCTTC
TRBJ2-3 - TRBD2 TRBV9 CASSVGTSGGDTQYF TGTGCCAGCAGCGTAGGGACTAGCGGAGGGGATACGCAGTATTTT
TRBJ1-2 - - TRBV7-2 CASSVSLQGNGYGYTF TGTGCCAGCAGCGTATCTCTACAGGGTAACGGCTATGGCTACACCTTC
TRBJ1-2 - - TRBV4-1 CASSQAGGNNGYTF TGCGCCAGCAGCCAAGCAGGAGGGAATAATGGCTACACCTTC
TRBJ1-2 - - TRBV5-1 CASSLDSGGYGYTF TGCGCCAGCAGCTTGGACAGCGGGGGCTATGGCTACACCTTC
TRBJ1-6 - - TRBV28 CASSLQGQSPLHF TGTGCCAGCAGTTTACAGGGGCAATCACCCCTCCACTTT
TRBJ2-7 - - TRBV5-6 CASSLGAQSYEQYF TGTGCCAGCAGCCTGGGAGCGCAATCCTACGAGCAGTACTTC
TRBJ1-4 - - TRBV28 CASSGGAEKLFF TGTGCCAGCAGCGGGGGGGCGGAAAAACTGTTTTTT
TRBJ2-7 - TRBD2 TRBV7-9 CASSLGLGGTYEQYF TGTGCCAGCAGCTTAGGTTTGGGGGGGACCTACGAGCAGTACTTC
TRBJ2-5 - - TRBV7-6 CASTPGGVETQYF TGTGCCAGCACCCCCGGAGGGGTAGAGACCCAGTACTTC
TRBJ2-7 - - TRBV6-6 CASVGGPPYEQYF TGTGCCAGCGTAGGGGGTCCTCCCTACGAGCAGTACTTC
TRBJ2-3 - - TRBV7-2 CASTRLRTDTQYF TGTGCCAGCACGAGGTTGAGGACAGATACGCAGTATTTT
TRBJ1-2 few - TRBV15 CATREEGRTYGYTF TGTGCCACCAGAGAGGAAGGGCGGACTTATGGCTACACCTTC
TRBJ2-1 - - TRBV18 CASSGQGLNRINEQFF TGTGCCAGCTCAGGACAAGGGTTGAATAGGATCAATGAGCAGTTCTTC
TRBJ2-5 - - TRBV7-2 CASSPRDWATQYF TGTGCCAGCAGCCCGCGGGACTGGGCGACCCAGTACTTC
TRBJ2-7 - TRBD1 TRBV28 CASSQTGAGGSYEQYF TGTGCCAGCAGTCAAACTGGGGCAGGGGGCAGCTACGAGCAGTACTTC
TRBJ2-3 - - TRBV4-3 CASSQDRGGDTQYF TGCGCCAGCAGCCAAGATCGAGGCGGAGATACGCAGTATTTT
TRBJ2-7 - - TRBV10-2 CASSLAGGLGYEQYF TGCGCCAGCAGTCTAGCTGGGGGACTGGGCTACGAGCAGTACTTC
TRBJ1-2 - - TRBV7-2 CASSSGGNPRNYGYTF TGTGCCAGCAGCTCGGGCGGGAATCCAAGGAACTATGGCTACACCTTC
TRBJ1-2 - TRBD1 TRBV10-3 CAISGRDSYGYTF TGTGCCATCAGTGGGAGGGACAGCTATGGCTACACCTTC
TRBJ1-5 - - TRBV7-2 CASSRGSRLTQPQHF TGTGCCAGCTCAAGGGGCAGCCGATTGACCCAGCCCCAGCATTTT
TRBJ1-6 - TRBD1 TRBV13 CASSLAGDRENSPLHF TGTGCCAGCAGCTTAGCGGGGGACAGGGAGAATTCACCCCTCCACTTT
TRBJ2-2 - TRBD1 TRBV14 CASSGRRGQGWSGELFF TGTGCCAGCAGCGGAAGACGGGGACAGGGGTGGTCCGGGGAGCTGTTTTTT
TRBJ1-2 once TRBD1 TRBV6-7 CASRKIRDRRHYGYTF TGTGCCAGCAGGAAAATTAGGGACAGGCGCCACTATGGCTACACCTTC
TRBJ2-1 - TRBD2 TRBV28 CASSLWSGSGDEQFF TGTGCCAGCAGTTTATGGAGCGGGAGTGGGGATGAGCAGTTCTTC
TRBJ2-7 - TRBD2 TRBV5-6 CASSWRGGTPIYEQYF TGTGCCAGCAGCTGGCGCGGGGGGACACCCATCTACGAGCAGTACTTC
TRBJ2-5 - TRBD2 TRBV15 CATKRDSGGAKETQYF TGTGCCACCAAACGGGATAGCGGGGGCGCAAAAGAGACCCAGTACTTC
TRBJ2-7 once - TRBV28 CASTEAMDEQYF TGTGCTTCTACGGAGGCGATGGACGAGCAGTACTTC
TRBJ2-7 - TRBD1 TRBV5-1 CASSLSTGAYEQYF TGCGCCAGCAGCTTGAGTACAGGGGCCTACGAGCAGTACTTC
TRBJ2-3 - TRBD2 TRBV4-3 CASSQGLTSGSLDTQYF TGCGCCAGCAGCCAAGGATTGACTAGCGGGAGTCTCGATACGCAGTATTTT
TRBJ1-1 - - TRBV6-5 CASSQTAGVTEAFF TGTGCCAGCAGTCAAACAGCGGGAGTCACTGAAGCTTTCTTT
TRBJ1-5 once TRBD1 TRBV6-1 CASSGLQGGGPQHF TGTGCCAGCAGTGGCCTACAGGGGGGAGGGCCCCAGCATTTT
TRBJ2-1 - - TRBV5-6 CASSPIADEQFF TGTGCCAGCAGCCCGATAGCGGATGAGCAGTTCTTC
TRBJ1-1 - - TRBV18 CASSPVAENTEAFF TGTGCCAGCTCACCGGTGGCGGAGAACACTGAAGCTTTCTTT
TRBJ2-2 few TRBD2 TRBV5-4 CASSPTGGANTGELFF TGTGCCAGCAGCCCCACGGGGGGGGCGAACACCGGGGAGCTGTTTTTT
TRBJ1-1 - - TRBV19 CASSWGVNTEAFF TGTGCCAGTAGTTGGGGGGTGAACACTGAAGCTTTCTTT
TRBJ2-3 - - TRBV7-2 CASSLVGGGLADTQYF TGTGCCAGCAGCTTAGTTGGGGGCGGCCTAGCAGATACGCAGTATTTT
TRBJ2-2 - - TRBV9 CASSVGGRSNTGELFF TGTGCCAGCAGCGTAGGGGGCAGGTCGAACACCGGGGAGCTGTTTTTT
TRBJ1-4 - - TRBV6-1 CASSEWELDGKLFF TGTGCCAGCAGTGAATGGGAGTTGGACGGAAAACTGTTTTTT
TRBJ2-7 - TRBD2 TRBV7-8 CASSFSTSGGSSYEQYF TGTGCCAGCAGCTTCTCGACTAGCGGGGGTTCCTCCTACGAGCAGTACTTC
TRBJ2-7 once - TRBV7-2 CASSPMYEQYF TGTGCCAGCAGTCCTATGTACGAGCAGTACTTC
TRBJ1-1 - - TRBV4-1 CASGARENTEAFF TGCGCCAGCGGCGCTCGGGAGAACACTGAAGCTTTCTTT
TRBJ2-1 - TRBD2 TRBV11-2 CASSLGGAGGPNNEQFF TGTGCCAGCAGCTTAGGAGGAGCGGGGGGGCCCAACAATGAGCAGTTCTTC
TRBJ2-7 - - TRBV2 CASRTGSHEQYF TGTGCCAGCAGAACAGGGAGCCACGAGCAGTACTTC
TRBJ2-7 - - TRBV6-4 CASNMARTDEQYF TGTGCCAGCAACATGGCAAGGACAGACGAGCAGTACTTC
TRBJ2-7 - TRBD1 TRBV5-1 CASSFGDRGGSNEQYF TGCGCCAGCAGCTTCGGAGACAGGGGCGGATCGAACGAGCAGTACTTC
TRBJ2-2 once - TRBV11-2 CASSLARGLIAGELFF TGTGCCAGCAGCTTAGCGCGCGGGTTGATCGCCGGGGAGCTGTTTTTT
TRBJ2-1 once - TRBV5-6 CASSLTMNEQFF TGTGCCAGCAGCTTAACAATGAATGAGCAGTTCTTC
TRBJ2-3 - TRBD2 TRBV7-6 CASSRGGRDTQYF TGTGCCAGCAGCCGGGGGGGCAGAGATACGCAGTATTTT